These 15 T cell receptor beta chains were all obtained from the same sample, sequenced in a study of T cells in Graves' hyperthyroidism and ophthalmopathy (dated by TCRdb to between 2018 and 2020). Library preparation used multiplex PCR. Instrument used: Illumina HiSeq 2000. The TCR beta CDR3 regions were amplified from the RNA transcripts. A first-round RT-PCR of the TCR CDR3 used the HTBI primer set with the Qiagen OneStep RT-PCR kit. TCRdb reran the public reads through fastp at Q25 and MiXCR, keeping productive beta chains. For every CDR3 protein sequence, its rows merge into one entry that carries the most common genes and DNA. The sample table lists about 360,000 distinct CDR3 sequences, about 13% of them with a count of one. The biggest ten clones account for about 20% of the sample. Sequences were obtained from blood. These receptors all stem from a man aged 30 to 39 with Graves' hyperthyroidism that later progressed to Graves' ophthalmopathy.

In this sample, this clonotype turned up many times. V and J are TRBV6-1 and TRBJ1-4; D remains ambiguous. The V gene lost 1 base and the J gene lost 5 bases, with 11 bases spanning the gap. Germline CDR1 and CDR2: MNHNS and SASEGT. There are 15 residues in the CDR3. CDR3 nucleotides: TGTGCCAGCAGTGAAGTTTCAGGCGACAATGAAAAACTGTTTTTT. Its translation: CASSEVSGDNEKLFF.

This clonotype has a handful of counts. This chain joins TRBV6-1 and TRBJ2-2, with D tentatively TRBD2 (7 bases). The CDR3 spans 15 residues. Germline CDR1 reads MNHNS; CDR2 reads SASEGT. V was clipped by 5 bases and J by 5 bases, with 15 bases between them. The CDR3 DNA follows: TGTGCCAGCAGTCCCACGGGGGGCGCGACCGGGGAGCTGTTTTTT. Encoded protein: CASSPTGGATGELFF.

V and J are TRBV9 and TRBJ1-2; D unclear. CDR3 length: 15 residues. The germline V gene encodes CDR1 SGDLS and CDR2 YYNGEE. V lost 0 bases, J lost 4 bases, and 13 bases lay in between. The chain's CDR3 is CASSVGARSSYGYTF. The CDR3 DNA reads TGTGCCAGCAGCGTAGGGGCAAGGAGTTCCTATGGCTACACCTTC.

V is TRBV29-1 and J is TRBJ1-2; the D is unclear. CDR3 length: 12 amino acids. V was pared by 4 bases and J by 6 bases, with 12 bases between. Germline V gives CDR1 SQVTM, CDR2 ANQGSEA. The CDR3 region is CSVGLRSDGYTF. The CDR3 DNA follows: TGCAGCGTTGGTCTTAGGTCGGATGGCTACACCTTC.

This clonotype has a handful of counts. This rearrangement joins TRBV5-1 to TRBJ2-1; a weak D match, TRBD1 (6 bases). The CDR3 consists of 14 residues. V lost 0 bases to trimming and J lost 7 bases, with 11 bases between them. The germline V gene encodes CDR1 SGHRS and CDR2 YFSETQ. The DNA for the CDR3 is TGCGCCAGCAGCTTGGTTCCAGGGGCGAATGAGCAGTTCTTC. Translated: CASSLVPGANEQFF.

This clonotype was seen many times. V usage is TRBV20-1 and J usage is TRBJ2-3; no firm D call. Germline CDR1 and CDR2: DFQATT and SNEGSKA (reference sequence). The V gene lost 2 bases and the J gene lost 2 bases, with 11 bases spanning the gap. CDR3 length equals 14 residues. In DNA, the CDR3 is TGCAGTGCTAGACTCTTGCATTCCACAGATACGCAGTATTTT. Amino acids: CSARLLHSTDTQYF.

This clonotype has at least ten counts. The chain carries TRBV6-2 or TRBV6-3 and TRBJ1-2; 10 bases agree with TRBD1. CDR1 is MNHEY and CDR2 is SVGEGT in the germline V gene. The CDR3 spans 15 residues. V lost 1 base, J lost 3 bases, and 2 bases stayed unmatched. The CDR3 protein is CASSYLTGGDYGYTF. Here the CDR3 DNA reads TGTGCCAGCAGTTACTTGACAGGGGGCGACTATGGCTACACCTTC.

The chain links TRBV4-1 to TRBJ2-7; D gene unclear. This CDR3 comprises 10 residues. In germline, CDR1 is MGHRA, CDR2 YSYEKL. V was shortened by 10 bases and J by 4 bases, with 8 bases between the two germline ends. The CDR3 loop is CAKNPYEQYF. The CDR3 DNA reads TGCGCCAAAAATCCTTACGAGCAGTACTTC.

Notes on this clonotype: At one of its ends the junction is not consistent with the germline gene, which may arise from a read error. V is TRBV5-1 and J is TRBJ2-5; TRBD2 aligns across 7 bases. Germline V gene sequence: CDR1 SGHRS, CDR2 YFSETQ. The CDR3 runs 14 residues. The CDR3 DNA is TGTGCCAGCAGCTTGGGACTACCTCCGCAGACCCAGTACTTC. It encodes CASSLGLPPQTQYF.

The gene calls are TRBV29-1 and TRBJ2-7, with D possibly matching TRBD1 (6 bases). V was pared by 6 bases and J by 3 bases, with 9 bases between. Germline V CDR1 and CDR2: SQVTM, ANQGSEA. This CDR3 region has 11 residues. The CDR3 region is CSVRDNYEQYF. DNA of the CDR3: TGCAGCGTGAGGGACAACTACGAGCAGTACTTC.

This clonotype appeared many times. The V call is TRBV11-1, the J call TRBJ2-1; D uncertain. Germline CDR1 SGHAT, CDR2 FQDESV (reference sequence). The CDR3 extends over 15 amino acids. Trimming removed 0 bases from V and 0 bases from J, with 6 bases in between. The CDR3 protein is CASSLARGSYNEQFF. The CDR3 DNA sequence: TGTGCCAGCAGCTTAGCTCGCGGCTCCTACAATGAGCAGTTCTTC.

This clonotype has a count of ten or more. The V call is TRBV20-1, the J call TRBJ1-3; D remains ambiguous. Germline values: CDR1 DFQATT, CDR2 SNEGSKA (reference sequence). Trimming took 3 bases from V and 0 from J, leaving 6 bases between them. CDR3 length equals 13 residues. The CDR3 loop reads CSARGPSGNTIYF. The CDR3 nucleotides are TGCAGTGCTAGGGGTCCCTCTGGAAACACCATATATTTT.

The chain is built from TRBV9 and TRBJ1-1; possible D gene TRBD1, 5 bases. Looked up from germline, CDR1 is SGDLS and CDR2 is YYNGEE. Trimming pared 3 bases from V and 0 bases from J, leaving 21 bases between. The CDR3 consists of 18 residues. CDR3 protein: CASSDRGGRGGVNTEAFF. CDR3 sequence (DNA): TGTGCCAGCAGCGACCGGGGGGGAAGGGGTGGCGTGAACACTGAAGCTTTCTTT.

This clonotype was seen a few times. The V call is TRBV20-1, the J call TRBJ1-1; TRBD1 matches 7 bases. This CDR3 is built from 15 residues. Per the germline V gene, CDR1 is DFQATT and CDR2 is SNEGSKA (reference sequence). V lost 3 bases to trimming and J lost 0 bases; unmatched junction nucleotides: 7. CDR3 in DNA: TGCAGTGCTAGGAAGCCGACAGGGATGAACACTGAAGCTTTCTTT. Protein product: CSARKPTGMNTEAFF.

Only a few counts were recorded for this clonotype. This chain uses TRBV19 with TRBJ1-1; D might be TRBD1 (5 bases). This CDR3 has 13 residues. Germline V gene data show CDR1 as LNHDA and CDR2 as SQIVND (reference sequence). The ends were cut back, 7 bases at V and 0 bases at J, with 9 bases in the middle. Here the CDR3 reads CASKEDMNTEAFF. In nucleotides, the CDR3 is TGTGCCAGTAAAGAGGACATGAACACTGAAGCTTTCTTT.